The 2 T cell receptor beta chains below all came from one sample that was sequenced in a study of blood T cell repertoires in COVID-19. Profiling relied on immunoSEQ multiplex PCR, and the TCRdb table lists in-frame clones only, not all of them. This sample carries more than 85,000 clones, 75% to 85% of them seen once, and the ten largest clones take around 22%. Sequencing was performed on peripheral blood. These receptors all stem from a man between 65 and 85 years old with acute or convalescent COVID-19.

V usage is TRBV6-6 and J usage is TRBJ2-1, with no clear D. The V and J ends lost 6 bases and 5 bases respectively, with 14 bases between them. Germline-derived CDR1 and CDR2 are MNHNY and SVGAGI (reference sequence). The CDR3 is made up of 14 amino acids. CDR3 DNA: TGTGCCAGCAGGGATACGGCCGACAACAATGAGCAGTTCTTC. The encoded protein is CASRDTADNNEQFF.

This clone was recorded only once. The rearrangement links TRBV5-4 to TRBJ2-2; D may be TRBD2 (5 bases). Trimming cost V 2 bases and J 0 bases, with 8 bases left between them. Germline assignment: CDR1 SGHNT and CDR2 YYREEE (reference sequence). This CDR3 is 15 amino acids long. Here the CDR3 reads CASSFGGPNTGELFF. CDR3 bases: TGTGCCAGCAGCTTTGGCGGGCCGAACACCGGGGAGCTGTTTTTT.